Following are 27 T cell receptor beta chains from one sample sequenced in a study of blood T cell repertoires in COVID-19. The data were produced by immunoSEQ multiplex PCR, yet TCRdb's version contains in-frame clones alone and is incomplete. Of approximately 110,000 clones detected, roughly 80% appear once; the ten largest clones hold 4.5% to 6%. Sequenced: peripheral blood. The receptors originated from a man of 80 years or more with COVID-19, enrolled during active disease.

This clone showed up just once. The rearrangement links TRBV5-4 to TRBJ2-3; D is possibly TRBD2 (7 bases). Germline values: CDR1 SGHNT, CDR2 YYREEE (reference sequence). The germline V and J ends were trimmed by 3 bases and 2 bases, with 16 bases remaining between them. The CDR3 totals 16 residues. The CDR3 nucleotides read TGTGCCAGCAGCTCTTTCCGGGGGGCGGCCACAGATACGCAGTATTTT. Encoded protein: CASSSFRGAATDTQYF.

The V and J genes are TRBV5-1 and TRBJ1-4, with D possibly TRBD1 on 6 matching bases. Germline V gene data show CDR1 as SGHRS and CDR2 as YFSETQ. The CDR3 has 15 residues. The ends were cut back, 0 bases at V and 5 bases at J, with 11 bases in the middle. The CDR3 region is CASSLAGTGNEKLFF. For the CDR3, the DNA is TGCGCCAGCAGCTTGGCCGGCACAGGGAATGAAAAACTGTTTTTT.

The chain employs TRBV29-1 and TRBJ2-7, with a tentative D call TRBD1 (5 bases). The V and J ends lost 2 bases and 2 bases respectively, with 10 bases between them. Germline assignment: CDR1 SQVTM and CDR2 ANQGSEA. The CDR3 contains 13 residues. The CDR3 sequence: CSVELQGTYEQYF. DNA for the CDR3: TGCAGCGTTGAACTGCAGGGTACCTACGAGCAGTACTTC.

CDR3: CATSRDSSTGTGVQPQHF. The CDR3 coding sequence is TGTGCCACCAGCAGAGATAGCTCGACCGGGACAGGGGTTCAGCCCCAGCATTTT. The chain links TRBV15 to TRBJ1-5; 10 nucleotides agree with TRBD1. The V gene's germline CDR1 is LNHNV and CDR2 YYDKDF (reference sequence). The CDR3 is 18 amino acids. V lost 0 bases to trimming and J lost 6 bases; unmatched junction nucleotides: 11.

The CDR3 DNA reads TGTGCCAGCAGTGTAGGGGCTAGCGGGAGCGGAGAGACCCAGTACTTC. Translation: CASSVGASGSGETQYF. V is TRBV28 and J is TRBJ2-5, with 10 bases that match TRBD2. In germline, CDR1 is MDHEN, CDR2 SYDVKM. V dropped 5 bases and J dropped 4; count of bases not matched to a gene: 10. This CDR3 comprises 16 residues.

The V call is TRBV11-3, the J call TRBJ2-1, with TRBD1 matching 8 bases. The CDR3 runs to 14 residues. Germline lookup yields CDR1 SGHNT and CDR2 YENEEA. V trimming: 5 bases; J trimming: 6 bases; junction bases outside the gene matches: 6. The CDR3 DNA is TGTGCCAGCAGCGGTAGACAGGGGACCAATGAGCAGTTCTTC. Amino acids: CASSGRQGTNEQFF.

With regard to this clone: At the DNA level, this CDR3 is encoded by other sequences in the same sample as well. The V gene is TRBV10-3, the J gene TRBJ2-1; 9 nucleotides align to TRBD2. J was trimmed by 0 bases and V by 6 bases; bases with no gene match: 6. Germline CDR1 reads ENHRY; CDR2 reads SYGVKD. The CDR3 is 16 residues long. CDR3 residues: CAIRRTSEDSYNEQFF. The CDR3 DNA follows: TGTGCCATCAGACGGACTAGCGAGGACTCCTACAATGAGCAGTTCTTC.

The rearrangement joins TRBV5-1 to TRBJ2-2, with TRBD2 matching over 8 bases. The V and J ends lost 5 bases and 0 bases, in that order; junction bases with no gene match: 6. Germline V gives CDR1 SGHRS, CDR2 YFSETQ. The CDR3 contains 16 residues. This chain's CDR3 is CASSLAGPPNTGELFF. The CDR3 DNA sequence: TGCGCCAGCAGTTTAGCGGGACCCCCGAACACCGGGGAGCTGTTTTTT. The variable domain in full, completed from reference TRBV5-1 and TRBJ2-2, reads KAGVTQTPRYLIKTRGQQVTLSCSPISGHRSVSWYQQTPGQGLQFLFEYFSETQRNKGNFPGRFSGRQFSNSRSEMNVSTLELGDSALYLCASSLAGPPNTGELFFGEGSRLTVL.

The V and J genes are TRBV29-1 and TRBJ1-1; a possible D gene is TRBD1 (5 bases). CDR3 length: 13 amino acids. V lost 4 bases, J lost 4 bases, and 13 bases lay in between. Looked up from germline, CDR1 is SQVTM and CDR2 is ANQGSEA. DNA for the CDR3: TGCAGCGTTGGGAAGGGGAGGGGCACTGAAGCTTTCTTT. Translated: CSVGKGRGTEAFF.

This sequence joins TRBV30 and TRBJ2-3, with 11 bases fitting TRBD2. The germline V gene has CDR1 GTSNPN and CDR2 SVGIG (reference sequence). The CDR3 sequence is 13 residues long. Trimming at V came to 8 bases and at J to 2 bases, leaving 3 bases not matched to a gene. The CDR3 is CAGTSGNTDTQYF. DNA of the CDR3: TGTGCCGGGACTAGCGGAAACACAGATACGCAGTATTTT.

This clone appeared a single time. This chain connects TRBV4-1 to TRBJ2-2; possible D gene TRBD2, 5 bases. Germline V CDR1 and CDR2: MGHRA, YSYEKL. The ends were cut back, 4 bases at V and 3 bases at J, with 18 bases in the middle. CDR3 size: 17 residues. The chain's CDR3 is CASSPRGERFYTGELFF. CDR3 coding DNA: TGCGCCAGCAGCCCCAGAGGAGAGCGGTTCTACACCGGGGAGCTGTTTTTT.

CDR3 nucleotides: TGTGCCAGCGCCCTGGGACAGGGAATAGGCCGGCGGTTCTTC. Encoded protein: CASALGQGIGRRFF. J is TRBJ2-1 and V is TRBV7-9; TRBD1 agrees at 9 bases. Germline V gives CDR1 SEHNR, CDR2 FQNEAQ (reference sequence). J was trimmed by 15 bases and V by 8 bases; bases with no gene match: 17. The CDR3 has 14 residues.

This clone was counted a few times. The V gene is TRBV7-2, the J gene TRBJ2-7, with 7 bases lining up with TRBD2. The CDR3 spans 15 residues. The V gene's germline CDR1 is SGHTA and CDR2 FQGNSA. V lost 5 bases, J lost 4 bases, and 11 bases stayed unmatched. In DNA, the CDR3 is TGTGCCAGCAGCAGAAGCTCCGGGACTACGTACGAGCAGTACTTC. It yields the protein CASSRSSGTTYEQYF. Supplemented by reference TRBV7-2 and TRBJ2-7, the full variable domain reads GAGVSQSPSNKVTEKGKDVELRCDPISGHTALYWYRQSLGQGLEFLIYFQGNSAPDKSGLPSDRFSAERTGGSVSTLTIQRTQQEDSAVYLCASSRSSGTTYEQYFGPGTRLTVT.

The V and J genes are TRBV3-1 (or the pseudogene TRBV3-2) and TRBJ2-1, with TRBD2 matching 11 bases. This CDR3 spans 17 amino acids. V shed 1 base and J 6 bases; nucleotides not matched to a gene: 8. Germline V CDR1 and CDR2: LGHDT, YNNKEL (reference sequence). The CDR3: CASSQGLTSGDINEQFF. The CDR3 DNA reads TGTGCCAGCAGCCAAGGATTGACTAGCGGGGACATCAATGAGCAGTTCTTC.

The rearrangement links TRBV29-1 to TRBJ2-1; 9 bases agree with TRBD1. Per germline, CDR1 SQVTM and CDR2 ANQGSEA. The J segment lost 9 bases and the V segment lost 4 bases, leaving 10 bases of the junction unmatched. The CDR3 consists of 14 residues. Here the CDR3 DNA reads TGCAGCGTTGGGACAGGGGAACGACACGGTGAGCAGTTCTTC. As protein: CSVGTGERHGEQFF.

CDR3 sequence (DNA): TGTGCCAGCAGTCCTAACAGGGGAGACGAGCAGTACTTC. Translation: CASSPNRGDEQYF. The rearrangement uses TRBV3-1 (or the pseudogene TRBV3-2) and TRBJ2-7; 7 bases match TRBD1. CDR3 length equals 13 residues. Germline CDR1 reads LGHDT; CDR2 reads YNNKEL (reference sequence). With V trimmed by 6 bases and J by 5 bases, 7 bases remained unmatched.

V and J are TRBV28 and TRBJ2-1; possibly TRBD1 for D (6 bases). Per the germline V gene, CDR1 is MDHEN and CDR2 is SYDVKM. Trimming took off 3 bases at V and 8 bases at J, with 8 bases between the two ends. The length of the CDR3 is 12 residues. The CDR3 DNA reads as TGTGCCAGCAGTTTTGGGGGCGATGAGCAGTTCTTC. It translates to CASSFGGDEQFF.

The chain carries TRBV6-6 and TRBJ2-1; 15 positions agree with TRBD2. The CDR3 is 21 amino acids. The germline V gene has CDR1 MNHNY and CDR2 SVGAGI (reference sequence). The junction had 21 bases not matched to a gene; V was cut back by 6 bases and J by 6 bases. DNA of the CDR3: TGTGCCAGCAGCGTTCACCCAAGGACTAGCGGGAGGGAAGGGTCGGGCAATGAGCAGTTCTTC. Its protein product is CASSVHPRTSGREGSGNEQFF.

This chain joins TRBV3-1 (or the pseudogene TRBV3-2) and TRBJ2-2; D remains unclear. The germline gives CDR1 LGHDT, CDR2 YNNKEL (reference sequence). The CDR3 length is 15 residues. With 0 bases removed from V and 1 base from J, the gap between germline ends came to 6 bases. The CDR3, as DNA: TGTGCCAGCAGCCAAGATTCCTGGAACACCGGGGAGCTGTTTTTT. It codes for CASSQDSWNTGELFF.

V and J are TRBV29-1 and TRBJ2-1; TRBD1 might be the D (6 bases). Germline CDR1 is SQVTM and CDR2 is ANQGSEA. Trimming took off 4 bases at V and 5 bases at J, with 12 bases between the two ends. This CDR3 is 13 amino acids long. As DNA, the CDR3 is TGCAGCGTTGTACGGACAGCGGACAATGAGCAGTTCTTC. This sequence encodes CSVVRTADNEQFF.

This clone was detected once. This chain links TRBV11-2 with TRBJ2-3; the match to TRBD2 covers 14 bases. The CDR3 is 19 residues long. Germline lookup yields CDR1 SGHAT and CDR2 FQNNGV. V shed 6 bases and J 6 bases; nucleotides not matched to a gene: 17. CDR3 in amino acids: CASRHLLRLAGGPEDTQYF. The CDR3 region has the DNA TGTGCCAGCAGACATCTGTTGAGACTAGCGGGAGGGCCGGAGGATACGCAGTATTTT.

The DNA for the CDR3 is TGTGCCAGCTCACCATCCCCTAGCGGGAGGGGATCAGATACGCAGTATTTT. Its protein is CASSPSPSGRGSDTQYF. This sequence joins TRBV18 and TRBJ2-3; the match to TRBD2 covers 12 bases. Trimming removed 2 bases from V and 4 bases from J; junction bases left unmatched: 7. Looked up from germline, CDR1 is KGHSH and CDR2 is LQKENI. The length of the CDR3 is 17 residues.

The rearrangement links TRBV4-2 to TRBJ2-3, with D perhaps TRBD2 (6 bases). Per the germline V gene, CDR1 is LGHNA and CDR2 is YNFKEQ. The CDR3 is made up of 15 amino acids. V dropped 4 bases and J dropped 3 bases, with 14 bases sitting between them. As DNA, the CDR3 is TGTGCCAGCAGCCGAAAACCGGGAGCAACAGATACGCAGTATTTT. Protein: CASSRKPGATDTQYF.

The chain is built from TRBV7-9 and TRBJ2-7; TRBD2 aligns across 8 bases. Germline-derived CDR1 and CDR2 are SEHNR and FQNEAQ (reference sequence). This CDR3 spans 16 amino acids. The junction had 11 bases not matched to a gene; V was cut back by 5 bases and J by 2 bases. CDR3 bases: TGTGCCAGCAGCACCCCCTCTCGCGGGAGGACCTACGAGCAGTACTTC. It is translated as CASSTPSRGRTYEQYF.

The chain employs TRBV9 and TRBJ2-1; TRBD2 matches at 10 bases. The CDR3 runs 16 residues. Per germline, CDR1 SGDLS and CDR2 YYNGEE. V dropped 3 bases and J dropped 5; count of bases not matched to a gene: 8. CDR3 amino acids: CASSDDLAGAHNEQFF. The CDR3 nucleotides are TGTGCCAGCAGCGACGATCTAGCGGGAGCTCACAATGAGCAGTTCTTC.

V usage is TRBV5-1 and J usage is TRBJ1-1; 11 nucleotides line up with TRBD1. The CDR3 loop spans 17 amino acids. Germline V CDR1 and CDR2: SGHRS, YFSETQ. With 0 bases clipped from V and 1 base from J, the junction kept 5 bases outside the gene matches. The CDR3 nucleotides are TGCGCCAGCAGCTTGGGGACAGGGGGCCGTTGGAACACTGAAGCTTTCTTT. Translated: CASSLGTGGRWNTEAFF.

The rearrangement links TRBV7-9 to TRBJ2-1; 10 nucleotides match TRBD2. There are 15 residues in the CDR3. The germline gives CDR1 SEHNR, CDR2 FQNEAQ (reference sequence). V was clipped by 5 bases and J by 2 bases; unmatched bases: 3. The CDR3 region is CASSPGLAAYNEQFF. The CDR3 DNA follows: TGTGCCAGCAGCCCTGGACTAGCGGCCTACAATGAGCAGTTCTTC.